Reported below is one T cell receptor beta chain. The antigen is unknown. These data originate in a study of follicular helper T cells after annual influenza vaccination. Study summary: Sampling occurred days 0, 7 and 28 after each influenza vaccination. Across the 2013-2014, 2014-2015 and 2015-2016 vaccination seasons, some subjects were resampled. Study-wide results and caveats: Day 7 ICOS+CD38+ clones later appeared mostly in ICOS-CD38- cTfh.

TCRdb's copy holds only in-frame clones and misses some; the assay was immunoSEQ multiplex PCR. Found here are thousands of clones, more than 75% of them singletons; the top ten hold approximately 1.4%. Time point of the sample: 2015-2016 season, 7 days after influenza vaccination. CDR1 LNHDA and CDR2 SQIVND come from the germline V gene (reference sequence). Trimming cost V 5 bases and J 5 bases, with 16 bases left between them. This CDR3 is 15 amino acids long. The clonotype comes from an adult who received the influenza vaccine. Specimen: CXCR5- memory CD4+ T cells sorted from blood, collected 7 days after influenza vaccination. This chain uses TRBV19 with TRBJ1-5; D gene unclear. DNA for the CDR3: TGTGCCAGTAGTGCTCCTATTGGGAGGGATCAGCCCCAGCATTTT. Its protein product is CASSAPIGRDQPQHF.